The rows below give T cell receptor beta chains drawn from one sample of a study of cytomegalovirus exposure and HLA in healthy donors. TCRdb keeps only in-frame clones here, not all; method: immunoSEQ multiplex PCR. The sample carries under 200,000 clones, approximately 80% recorded once. Sample: PBMCs. The receptor set was obtained from a man between 50 and 59 years old in good health and CMV-seropositive. Both conserved end residues are part of each CDR3.

TRBJ1-2 TRBV5-1 13 CASSLGLGDGYTF
TRBJ2-1 TRBV19 12 CASSESYNEQFF
TRBJ2-1 TRBV12-5 14 CASGLEGSYNEQFF
TRBJ1-5 TRBV7-8 16 CASSPQLRDSNQPQHF
TRBJ2-1 TRBV27 18 CASSLYLAGGPTYNEQFF
TRBJ2-1 TRBV13 16 CASSFTLGGDNNEQFF
TRBJ2-7 TRBV10-3 14 CAISTDRGAYEQYF
TRBJ1-5 TRBV19 15 CASSIDGGGVQPQHF
TRBJ2-7 TRBV6-5 11 CASSHSYEQYF
TRBJ1-5 TRBV10-2 14 CASSVAGYDQPQHF
TRBJ2-2 TRBV10-1 16 CASSESSGGGPGELFF
TRBJ1-5 TRBV5-1 13 CASSFLGTGPQHF
TRBJ2-7 TRBV28 16 CASSSRGPAGGLEQYF
TRBJ1-1 TRBV6-6 15 CASSYSGHRNTEAFF
TRBJ2-1 TRBV7-6 17 CASRGAAGLAESNEQFF
TRBJ2-2 TRBV5-1 18 CASSRPLAGGPGTGELFF
TRBJ1-1 TRBV29-1 13 CSASTNGDTEAFF
TRBJ1-5 TRBV2 15 CASSPGTGANQPQHF
TRBJ2-2 TRBV15 19 CATSREWGSGDPNTGELFF
TRBJ1-1 TRBV2 14 CASSRTGGYTEAFF
TRBJ2-1 TRBV27 17 CASSFSPGAGGLGEQFF
TRBJ2-7 TRBV5-4 14 CASSGRDSSYEQYF
TRBJ2-1 TRBV6-6 15 CASSSSGTGKNEQFF
TRBJ2-5 TRBV15 15 CATSRDMGGGETQYF
TRBJ2-3 TRBV15 14 CATSRVTSQDTQYF
TRBJ1-2 TRBV10-2 13 CASRSTGGAGYTF
TRBJ2-7 TRBV5-1 15 CASNPGLAYSYEQYF
TRBJ1-2 TRBV6-5 12 CASSLGGGGYTF
TRBJ2-1 TRBV10-3 14 CAITRDREYHEQFF
TRBJ2-1 TRBV6-1 17 CASSEAVAGSSYNEQFF
. TRBV5-1 14 CASSSGADSYEQYF
TRBJ2-7 TRBV6-5 14 CASSSTSGGYEQYF
TRBJ1-1 TRBV5-8 11 CALQRGTEAFF
TRBJ2-1 TRBV11-3 16 CASSPVGSGTYNEQFF
TRBJ2-7 TRBV19 15 CASSRDPGLAYEQYF
TRBJ2-3 TRBV19 16 CASSAGTSGSTDTQYF
TRBJ1-6 TRBV5-5 15 CASSFWTVGNSPLHF